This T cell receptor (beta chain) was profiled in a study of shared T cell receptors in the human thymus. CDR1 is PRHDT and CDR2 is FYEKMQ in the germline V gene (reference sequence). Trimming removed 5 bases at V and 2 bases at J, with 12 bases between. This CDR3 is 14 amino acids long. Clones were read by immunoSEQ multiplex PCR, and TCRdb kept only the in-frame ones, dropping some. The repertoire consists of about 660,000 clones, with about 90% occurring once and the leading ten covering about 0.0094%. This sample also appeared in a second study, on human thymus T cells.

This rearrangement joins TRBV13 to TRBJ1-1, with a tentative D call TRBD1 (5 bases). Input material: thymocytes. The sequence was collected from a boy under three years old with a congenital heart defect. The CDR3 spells CASSLQGSNTEAFF. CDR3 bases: TGTGCCAGCAGCCTTCAGGGAAGCAACACTGAAGCTTTCTTT.